This is a list of T cell receptor beta chains from one sample in a study of CD8 T cells in ankylosing spondylitis. MiXCR was run by TCRdb on the 5' RACE reads, yielding one entry per CDR3 protein. The sample records about 340,000 distinct CDR3 sequences, approximately 8.2% being singletons. The material sequenced was blood, either unsorted or a sorted T cell fraction (not recorded which). These receptors came from a male donor with ankylosing spondylitis. Both conserved end residues are part of each CDR3. Fields, in order: D gene, J gene, clone size, V gene, CDR3 DNA, CDR3 protein. D genes are given only for firm matches. Expanded clones get a size class; other rows say once, few or many, or leave the size out.

d_gene: TRBD2; j_gene: TRBJ2-3; abundance: many; v_gene: TRBV29-1; CDR3nt: TGCAGCGTAGGGGGGACTAGCGCCTATACGCAGTATTTT; CDR3aa: CSVGGTSAYTQYF
d_gene: NA; j_gene: TRBJ2-1; abundance: few; v_gene: TRBV4-3; CDR3nt: TGCGCCAGCAGCGTAATATCGGGACACCACTCCTACAATGAGCAGTTCTTC; CDR3aa: CASSVISGHHSYNEQFF
d_gene: TRBD1; j_gene: TRBJ2-3; abundance: few; v_gene: TRBV3-1; CDR3nt: TGTGCCAGCAGCCAACGACCGCTACCGGGACAGGGGAGCACAGATACGCAGTATTTT; CDR3aa: CASSQRPLPGQGSTDTQYF
d_gene: TRBD1; j_gene: TRBJ1-2; abundance: NA; v_gene: TRBV6-1; CDR3nt: TGTGCCAGCAGTGACGCGGGACAGCTTGGCAGTGGCTACACCTTC; CDR3aa: CASSDAGQLGSGYTF
d_gene: NA; j_gene: TRBJ1-4; abundance: few; v_gene: TRBV12-3/TRBV12-4; CDR3nt: TGTGCCAGCAGTCGGGGACCAACTAATGAAAAACTGTTTTTT; CDR3aa: CASSRGPTNEKLFF
d_gene: NA; j_gene: TRBJ2-2; abundance: few; v_gene: TRBV5-1; CDR3nt: TGCGCCAGCAGCTTTTCCAGGGGAGTCGGGGAGCTGTTTTTT; CDR3aa: CASSFSRGVGELFF
d_gene: NA; j_gene: TRBJ2-7; abundance: few; v_gene: TRBV2; CDR3nt: TGTGCCAGCAGGGAGCTAGGAAGTGAGCAGTACTTC; CDR3aa: CASRELGSEQYF
d_gene: NA; j_gene: TRBJ1-1; abundance: few; v_gene: TRBV7-2; CDR3nt: TGTGCCAGCGTCTTACCGGAGGAGATGAACACTGAAGCTTTCTTT; CDR3aa: CASVLPEEMNTEAFF
d_gene: NA; j_gene: TRBJ1-1; abundance: NA; v_gene: TRBV6-5; CDR3nt: TGTGTCAGCAGCCAAAACACTGAAGCTTTCTTT; CDR3aa: CVSSQNTEAFF
d_gene: NA; j_gene: TRBJ1-5; abundance: few; v_gene: TRBV6-2/TRBV6-3; CDR3nt: TGTGCCAGCAGTTACTCGATGGCCGGGACGTCCAATCAGCCCCAGCATTTT; CDR3aa: CASSYSMAGTSNQPQHF
d_gene: NA; j_gene: TRBJ2-7; abundance: few; v_gene: TRBV12-3/TRBV12-4; CDR3nt: TGTGCCAGCAGTTTAGCGCTCAGGACAGCCTACGAGCAGTACTTC; CDR3aa: CASSLALRTAYEQYF
d_gene: NA; j_gene: TRBJ2-1; abundance: few; v_gene: TRBV9; CDR3nt: TGTGCCAGCAGCGCTACAATTCCTAGCTTTAGCTCCTACAATGAGCAGTTCTTC; CDR3aa: CASSATIPSFSSYNEQFF
d_gene: NA; j_gene: TRBJ2-3; abundance: few; v_gene: TRBV7-8; CDR3nt: TGTGCCAGCAGCTTCCTCTTCTCGGACGACACAGATACGCAGTATTTT; CDR3aa: CASSFLFSDDTDTQYF
d_gene: NA; j_gene: TRBJ1-5; abundance: NA; v_gene: TRBV24-1; CDR3nt: TGTGCCACCAGGGCTGGGGGCCGGAGCAATCAGCCCCAGCATTTT; CDR3aa: CATRAGGRSNQPQHF
d_gene: NA; j_gene: TRBJ2-1; abundance: many; v_gene: TRBV20-1; CDR3nt: TGCAGTGCTAGAGGGGCTAATCTAGCTTACAATGAGCAGTTCTTC; CDR3aa: CSARGANLAYNEQFF
d_gene: NA; j_gene: TRBJ2-2; abundance: NA; v_gene: TRBV9; CDR3nt: TGTGCCAGCAGCGTACGGGCTATAGGGGCCGGGGAGCTGTTTTTT; CDR3aa: CASSVRAIGAGELFF
d_gene: TRBD1; j_gene: TRBJ2-7; abundance: NA; v_gene: TRBV5-1; CDR3nt: TGCGCCAGCAGCTTGCCCCGACAGGGGGCCTACGAGCAGTACTTC; CDR3aa: CASSLPRQGAYEQYF
d_gene: NA; j_gene: TRBJ2-7; abundance: few; v_gene: TRBV14; CDR3nt: TGTGCCAGCAGCCTCCAGGGATTCTACGAGCAGTACTTC; CDR3aa: CASSLQGFYEQYF
d_gene: TRBD1; j_gene: TRBJ2-3; abundance: few; v_gene: TRBV12-3/TRBV12-4; CDR3nt: TGTGCCAGCACTAGGACAGGGCGAGATACGCAGTATTTT; CDR3aa: CASTRTGRDTQYF
d_gene: NA; j_gene: TRBJ2-3; abundance: few; v_gene: TRBV28; CDR3nt: TGTGCCAGCATTATCCGACGGGGCGCTACAGATACGCAGTATTTT; CDR3aa: CASIIRRGATDTQYF
d_gene: TRBD1; j_gene: TRBJ1-1; abundance: few; v_gene: TRBV20-1; CDR3nt: TGCAGTGCTACTAACAGGGGGCCGGCTTTCTTT; CDR3aa: CSATNRGPAFF
d_gene: NA; j_gene: TRBJ2-1; abundance: few; v_gene: TRBV14; CDR3nt: TGTGCCAGCAGCCAAGATAACGGGAATGAGCAGTTCTTC; CDR3aa: CASSQDNGNEQFF
d_gene: NA; j_gene: TRBJ1-3; abundance: NA; v_gene: TRBV12-3/TRBV12-4; CDR3nt: TGTGCCAGCAGTCAATACCGAAACACCATATATTTT; CDR3aa: CASSQYRNTIYF
d_gene: NA; j_gene: TRBJ1-5; abundance: many; v_gene: TRBV30; CDR3nt: TGTGCCTGGAGTATTGGGGGGGTGACTCAGCCCCAGCATTTT; CDR3aa: CAWSIGGVTQPQHF
d_gene: NA; j_gene: TRBJ1-6; abundance: few; v_gene: TRBV12-3/TRBV12-4; CDR3nt: TGTGCCAGCAGTCGCCCCGTCCCCAATTCACCCCTCCACTTT; CDR3aa: CASSRPVPNSPLHF
d_gene: TRBD1; j_gene: TRBJ2-7; abundance: NA; v_gene: TRBV28; CDR3nt: TGTGCCAGCAGTTTCTTGGGACAGGGGGGCCTTTCCTACGAGCAGTACTTC; CDR3aa: CASSFLGQGGLSYEQYF
d_gene: TRBD1; j_gene: TRBJ1-1; abundance: few; v_gene: TRBV7-3; CDR3nt: TGTGCCAGCAGCTTAAGACAGGGAGTGAGAGCTTTCTTT; CDR3aa: CASSLRQGVRAFF
d_gene: NA; j_gene: TRBJ1-1; abundance: NA; v_gene: TRBV5-1; CDR3nt: TGCGCCAGCAGCTTGAGGGCCCCGGGGGCGAACACTGAAGCTTTCTTT; CDR3aa: CASSLRAPGANTEAFF
d_gene: TRBD1; j_gene: TRBJ2-7; abundance: NA; v_gene: TRBV6-2/TRBV6-3; CDR3nt: TGTGCCAGCATATCGGCCGGACAGGACTACGAGCAGTACTTC; CDR3aa: CASISAGQDYEQYF
d_gene: NA; j_gene: TRBJ2-7; abundance: NA; v_gene: TRBV12-3/TRBV12-4; CDR3nt: TGTGCCAGCAGTTTAATGACAGCTATCCTCACCTACGAGCAGTACTTC; CDR3aa: CASSLMTAILTYEQYF
d_gene: NA; j_gene: TRBJ2-7; abundance: few; v_gene: TRBV7-6; CDR3nt: TGTGCCAGCAGCTCCCAGGGACCCTCCTACGAGCAGTACTTC; CDR3aa: CASSSQGPSYEQYF
d_gene: NA; j_gene: TRBJ2-2; abundance: many; v_gene: TRBV5-1; CDR3nt: TGCGCCAGCAGCTTGGAACAGGGTTACACCGGGGAGCTGTTTTTT; CDR3aa: CASSLEQGYTGELFF
d_gene: TRBD1; j_gene: TRBJ1-1; abundance: few; v_gene: TRBV27; CDR3nt: TGTGCCAGCAGGACTAGGGACAGGGGGAACACTGAAGCTTTCTTT; CDR3aa: CASRTRDRGNTEAFF
d_gene: NA; j_gene: TRBJ2-1; abundance: few; v_gene: TRBV15; CDR3nt: TGTGCCACCCACACCGGGACGCCTTACAATGAGCAGTTCTTC; CDR3aa: CATHTGTPYNEQFF
d_gene: NA; j_gene: TRBJ1-2; abundance: NA; v_gene: TRBV18; CDR3nt: TGTGCCAGCTCCCCCGAGGGATCCTATGGCTACACCTTC; CDR3aa: CASSPEGSYGYTF
d_gene: NA; j_gene: TRBJ2-5; abundance: few; v_gene: TRBV7-9; CDR3nt: TGTGCCAGCAGCCCTCAGGTCGGGGAGACCCAGTACTTC; CDR3aa: CASSPQVGETQYF
d_gene: TRBD1; j_gene: TRBJ2-7; abundance: few; v_gene: TRBV5-6; CDR3nt: TGTGCCAGCAGCTTTTACAGGGGGTCCTACGAGCAGTACTTC; CDR3aa: CASSFYRGSYEQYF
d_gene: TRBD2; j_gene: TRBJ2-3; abundance: few; v_gene: TRBV7-2; CDR3nt: TGTGCCAGCAGCTTAGTACTAGCGGGCGCTTCAGATACGCAGTATTTT; CDR3aa: CASSLVLAGASDTQYF
d_gene: NA; j_gene: TRBJ1-4; abundance: NA; v_gene: TRBV28; CDR3nt: TGTGCCAGCAGTTCCACCGTCGTTGAAAAACTGTTTTTT; CDR3aa: CASSSTVVEKLFF
d_gene: NA; j_gene: TRBJ2-4; abundance: NA; v_gene: TRBV5-4; CDR3nt: TGTGCCAGCAGCTTGGGTCCCAGGAAAGCCATTCAGTACTTC; CDR3aa: CASSLGPRKAIQYF
d_gene: NA; j_gene: TRBJ1-4; abundance: many; v_gene: TRBV7-9; CDR3nt: TGTGCCAGCAGCTTAAACGATGAAAAACTGTTTTTT; CDR3aa: CASSLNDEKLFF